Described below is a single TCR beta chain sequence and its context. What it binds is not known. The sample originates from a study of T cell responses to AZD1222 COVID-19 vaccine. Study-wide results and caveats: Clonal diversity may have been underestimated in mostly white British donors. Baseline serology detected seropositivity in only a handful of AZD1222 recipients.

Germline V CDR1 and CDR2: SGHVS, FNYEAQ. The CDR3 is 16 residues long. Trimming shortened V by 2 bases and J by 7 bases, and 15 bases separated the two germline ends. Libraries were prepared by immunoSEQ multiplex PCR; TCRdb keeps only in-frame clonotypes and omits some of them. This sample has roughly 120,000 clones, with about 88% found just once. The sample here was peripheral blood, taken on day 0 of MenACWY control vaccination. The chain uses TRBV7-6 and TRBJ1-6; no firm D call. The sequence was obtained from an adult in good health. CDR3 DNA sequence: TGTGCCAGCAGCTTAAGGGCCCAAGGTTTGAATTCACCCCTCCACTTT. It yields the protein CASSLRAQGLNSPLHF.